The 12 T cell receptor beta chains in this list originate from one sample, sequenced in a study of T cells in Graves' hyperthyroidism and ophthalmopathy. RNA transcripts were the template for amplifying TCR beta CDR3 regions. Researchers ran a first-round RT-PCR on the TCR CDR3 using the HTBI primer set. A single record per CDR3 protein comes from TCRdb applying MiXCR to the multiplex PCR reads. The sample yields a few hundred thousand distinct CDR3 sequences, approximately 20% seen once. Sequencing used blood. All receptors come from a man between 40 and 49 years old with Graves' hyperthyroidism.

At least ten counts were recorded for this clonotype. The chain combines TRBV12-3 or TRBV12-4 with TRBJ2-7; possible D gene TRBD2, 5 bases. The V end was cut by 2 bases, the J end by 9 bases, with 14 bases between. The CDR3 sequence is 13 residues long. The CDR3 reads CASSLRSAEMQYF. CDR3 nucleotide sequence: TGTGCCAGCAGTTTAAGGTCAGCGGAGATGCAGTACTTC.

This clonotype was found many times. The chain links TRBV5-6 to TRBJ1-4; 7 bases are a match to TRBD1. The CDR3 has 17 residues. From germline, CDR1 is SGHDT and CDR2 YYEEEE. V shed 4 bases and J 8 bases; nucleotides not matched to a gene: 17. The CDR3 is CASSRQELWARGEKLFF. For the CDR3, the DNA is TGTGCCAGCAGCCGACAGGAGCTTTGGGCCAGGGGGGAAAAACTGTTTTTT.

The sample holds many counts of this clonotype. V and J are TRBV7-9 and TRBJ2-7; D is undetermined. The CDR3 runs 13 residues. V was cut by 0 bases and J by 4 bases, with 7 bases left in between. Germline CDR1 reads SEHNR; CDR2 reads FQNEAQ (reference sequence). CDR3 sequence (DNA): TGTGCCAGCAGCTTAGCGGCCCCTTACGAGCAGTACTTC. Residues: CASSLAAPYEQYF.

This clonotype turned up a few times. CDR3 nucleotide sequence: TGTGCCACCAGCAGAGGTGCGGGGGGGTACACCGGGGAGCTGTTTTTT. Translated, it gives CATSRGAGGYTGELFF. The chain employs TRBV15 and TRBJ2-2; 9 nucleotides align to TRBD2. Germline CDR1 LNHNV, CDR2 YYDKDF (reference sequence). Unmatched junction bases numbered 3, after V lost 1 base and J lost 3 bases. This CDR3 is built from 16 residues. The full variable domain, its missing parts supplied by reference TRBV15 and TRBJ2-2, is DAMVIQNPRYQVTQFGKPVTLSCSQTLNHNVMYWYQQKSSQAPKLLFHYYDKDFNNEADTPDNFQSRRPNTSFCFLDIRSPGLGDTAMYLCATSRGAGGYTGELFFGEGSRLTVL.

About this clonotype itself: This clone may be a read error of a much larger clone one base away. The chain links TRBV6-1 to TRBJ1-5, with D possibly matching TRBD1 (5 bases). The CDR3 spans 12 residues. Germline V gene sequence: CDR1 MNHNS, CDR2 SASEGT. This CDR3 reads CASSEGRQPRHF. The DNA of the CDR3 is TGTGCCAGCAGTGAAGGGAGACAGCCCCGGCATTTT.

In this sample, this clonotype turned up a few times. The gene calls are TRBV5-6 and TRBJ2-3; D may be TRBD1 (6 bases). V was cut by 0 bases and J by 0 bases, with 11 bases left in between. Looked up from germline, CDR1 is SGHDT and CDR2 is YYEEEE. The length of the CDR3 is 16 residues. The CDR3, as DNA: TGTGCCAGCAGCTTGGAAGGGGGTTGGAGCACAGATACGCAGTATTTT. Protein: CASSLEGGWSTDTQYF.

The rearrangement joins TRBV5-1 to TRBJ2-3; possibly TRBD1 for D (6 bases). CDR1 SGHRS and CDR2 YFSETQ come from the germline V gene. The CDR3 runs 15 residues. The V end was cut by 0 bases, the J end by 0 bases, with 8 bases between. Written as DNA, the CDR3 is TGCGCCAGCAGCTTGGACGGACAGAGCACAGATACGCAGTATTTT. Protein: CASSLDGQSTDTQYF.

Only a few counts were recorded for this clonotype. This sequence joins TRBV20-1 and TRBJ2-7, with D perhaps TRBD2 (7 bases). This CDR3 region has 14 residues. Germline V gives CDR1 DFQATT, CDR2 SNEGSKA (reference sequence). The ends were cut back, 5 bases at V and 4 bases at J, with 18 bases in the middle. DNA for the CDR3: TGCAGTGCTCTAAAGGGGGGGGGCGTGTACGAGCAGTACTTC. This translates into CSALKGGGVYEQYF.

This clonotype has at least ten counts. The genes are TRBV27 and TRBJ2-7; a weak D match, TRBD1 (6 bases). CDR1 and CDR2 (germline): MNHEY, SMNVEV (reference sequence). CDR3 size: 14 residues. The ends were cut back, 6 bases at V and 5 bases at J, with 17 bases in the middle. The CDR3 loop is CASSPNDRRHEQYF. CDR3 bases: TGTGCCAGCAGCCCAAACGACAGGAGACACGAGCAGTACTTC.

This clonotype has a single count. V gene TRBV7-8 combines with J gene TRBJ1-1; 7 bases match TRBD1. CDR1 and CDR2 from the germline V gene are SGHVS and FQNEAQ. The CDR3 is 15 residues long. V shed 3 bases and J 7 bases; nucleotides not matched to a gene: 11. The CDR3 loop is CASSFDRVGEDEAFF. CDR3 nucleotide sequence: TGTGCCAGCAGCTTTGACAGGGTGGGCGAAGATGAAGCTTTCTTT.

The rearrangement links TRBV19 to TRBJ2-1, with 8 bases fitting TRBD1. CDR3 length: 16 amino acids. In germline, CDR1 is LNHDA, CDR2 SQIVND (reference sequence). Losses at the gene ends were 5 bases for V and 3 bases for J; bases not matched to a gene: 9. This CDR3 is CASSENRGTHYNEQFF. The DNA for the CDR3 is TGTGCCAGTAGTGAAAACAGGGGGACGCACTACAATGAGCAGTTCTTC.

This clonotype has ten or more counts. This sequence joins TRBV11-2 and TRBJ2-1; no clear D. The germline V gene has CDR1 SGHAT and CDR2 FQNNGV. The CDR3 covers 11 residues. Trimming took off 2 bases at V and 8 bases at J, with 4 bases between the two ends. CDR3 nucleotide sequence: TGTGCCAGCAGCTTAATACATGAGCAGTTCTTC. It yields the protein CASSLIHEQFF.